This T cell receptor (beta chain) derives from a study of regulatory T cells in long-lasting Graves disease. Study-level findings and limits: Accuracy could have been hurt by small sample size.

iRepertoire HTBI primers and Arm-PCR of CDR3 regions built TCR beta libraries. MiXCR, applied by TCRdb to the multiplex PCR reads, yields one record per CDR3 protein. The sample comprises 580,000 or so distinct CDR3 sequences, about 16% of which are singletons, and around 12% rests with the top ten. This clonotype was detected only a few times. Its antigen is unidentified. The CDR3 runs to 15 residues. Trimming pared 4 bases from V and 4 bases from J, leaving 17 bases between. In germline, CDR1 is DFQATT, CDR2 SNEGSKA (reference sequence). Sample time point: newly diagnosed GD, antithyroid drugs for less than 3 months. Extracted RNA from PBMCs served as the source of the TCR library. Collection of peripheral blood (roughly 9.3 milliliters) was done using EDTA tubes. These sequences were also reported in another study, on T cells in Graves' hyperthyroidism and ophthalmopathy.

V and J are TRBV20-1 and TRBJ2-1; no clear D. The sample in question was peripheral blood mononuclear cells (PBMCs), obtained at new diagnosis, from a patient treated with antithyroid drugs. This sequence originates from a man between 18 and 29 years old with Graves disease. The CDR3 nucleotides read TGCAGTGCTAACTCGGGTAGTTCCCCATACAATGAGCAGTTCTTC. Translation gives CSANSGSSPYNEQFF.